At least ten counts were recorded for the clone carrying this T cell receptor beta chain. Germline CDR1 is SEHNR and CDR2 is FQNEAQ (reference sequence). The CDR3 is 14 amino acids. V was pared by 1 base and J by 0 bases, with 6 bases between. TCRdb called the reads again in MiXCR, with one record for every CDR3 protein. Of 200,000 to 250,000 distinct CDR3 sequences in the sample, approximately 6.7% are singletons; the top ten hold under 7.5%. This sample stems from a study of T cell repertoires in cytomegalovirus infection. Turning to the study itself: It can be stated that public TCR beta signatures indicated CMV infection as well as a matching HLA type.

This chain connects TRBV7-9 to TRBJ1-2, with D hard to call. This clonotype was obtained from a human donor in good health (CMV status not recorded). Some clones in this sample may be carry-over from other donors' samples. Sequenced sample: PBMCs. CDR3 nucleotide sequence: TGTGCCAGCAGCTTAGAACTGTCTAACTATGGCTACACCTTC. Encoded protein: CASSLELSNYGYTF. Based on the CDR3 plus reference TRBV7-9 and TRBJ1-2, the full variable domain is DTGVSQNPRHKITKRGQNVTFRCDPISEHNRLYWYRQTLGQGPEFLTYFQNEAQLEKSRLLSDRFSAERPKGSFSTLEIQRTEQGDSAMYLCASSLELSNYGYTFGSGTRLTVV.